The TCR beta chain under discussion was sequenced for a study of T cell responses to AZD1222 COVID-19 vaccine. Whole-study findings and limits: No repertoire was sampled before or during the peak T cell response, only after it.

Germline CDR1 and CDR2: SGHAT and FQNNGV. The CDR3 covers 14 residues. V dropped 0 bases and J dropped 1 base, with 4 bases sitting between them. The data were produced by immunoSEQ multiplex PCR, yet TCRdb's version contains in-frame clones alone and is incomplete. The table lists about 130,000 clones, roughly 90% of them singletons. In the case of this clone: Its antigen is still unknown.

The sequence was collected from an adult in good health. This specimen consisted of peripheral blood, obtained on day 0 of AZD1222 vaccination. The chain employs TRBV11-2 and TRBJ1-5; no definite D call. This chain's CDR3 is CASSLDRSNQPQHF. CDR3 in DNA: TGTGCCAGCAGCTTAGACAGAAGCAATCAGCCCCAGCATTTT. Together with reference TRBV11-2 and TRBJ1-5, the CDR3 gives the full variable domain: EAGVAQSPRYKIIEKRQSVAFWCNPISGHATLYWYQQILGQGPKLLIQFQNNGVVDDSQLPKDRFSAERLKGVDSTLKIQPAKLEDSAVYLCASSLDRSNQPQHFGDGTRLSIL.